A selection of T cell receptor beta chains follows, all from one sample in a study of T cell responses to AZD1222 COVID-19 vaccine. Some clones are missing from TCRdb's copy, which holds only in-frame ones; the method was immunoSEQ multiplex PCR. The sample lists 100,000 or so clones, 88% seen once, with 2% to 3% in the top ten. The sequences come from peripheral blood, collected on day 0 of AZD1222 vaccination. These receptors were obtained from an adult in good health. Each CDR3 is given with its conserved first and last residue. A D gene is named only where the DNA matches it firmly. Rows give clone size only sometimes, using once, few, many, or a class for an expanded clone.

d_gene: NA
j_gene: TRBJ1-2
v_gene: TRBV7-2
abundance: NA
CDR3aa: CASSFTHGDGYTF
CDR3nt: TGTGCCAGCAGCTTTACACACGGTGATGGCTACACCTTC

d_gene: NA
j_gene: TRBJ2-7
v_gene: TRBV27
abundance: NA
CDR3aa: CASSFGLGGSYEQYF
CDR3nt: TGTGCCAGCAGTTTCGGTCTGGGCGGTTCCTACGAGCAGTACTTC

d_gene: NA
j_gene: TRBJ2-7
v_gene: TRBV28
abundance: NA
CDR3aa: CASRGGIGEQYF
CDR3nt: TGTGCCAGCCGGGGCGGCATCGGGGAGCAGTACTTC

d_gene: NA
j_gene: TRBJ2-7
v_gene: TRBV7-2
abundance: NA
CDR3aa: CASSSRALSYEQYF
CDR3nt: TGTGCCAGCAGCTCAAGGGCCCTCTCCTACGAGCAGTACTTC

d_gene: NA
j_gene: TRBJ1-2
v_gene: TRBV5-6
abundance: NA
CDR3aa: CASTSTPYGYTF
CDR3nt: TGTGCCAGCACCTCGACCCCGTATGGCTACACCTTC

d_gene: NA
j_gene: TRBJ1-4
v_gene: TRBV27
abundance: NA
CDR3aa: CASSYRLAGRNEKLFF
CDR3nt: TGTGCCAGCAGTTATAGACTGGCAGGAAGAAATGAAAAACTGTTTTTT

d_gene: NA
j_gene: TRBJ2-2
v_gene: TRBV6-5
abundance: NA
CDR3aa: CASSRKGVNTGELFF
CDR3nt: TGTGCCAGCAGCAGAAAGGGGGTAAACACCGGGGAGCTGTTTTTT

d_gene: TRBD1
j_gene: TRBJ1-5
v_gene: TRBV5-1
abundance: NA
CDR3aa: CASRETGSGNQPQHF
CDR3nt: TGCGCCAGCAGGGAGACAGGGAGCGGCAATCAGCCCCAGCATTTT

d_gene: TRBD1
j_gene: TRBJ1-1
v_gene: TRBV19
abundance: once
CDR3aa: CASSIGQGVITEAFF
CDR3nt: TGTGCCAGTAGTATCGGGCAGGGGGTGATCACTGAAGCTTTCTTT

d_gene: TRBD2
j_gene: TRBJ2-5
v_gene: TRBV19
abundance: NA
CDR3aa: CASSIGIGTSGREETQYF
CDR3nt: TGTGCCAGTAGTATAGGGATCGGGACTAGCGGGAGAGAGGAGACCCAGTACTTC

d_gene: NA
j_gene: TRBJ2-7
v_gene: TRBV28
abundance: NA
CDR3aa: CASRGIYEQYF
CDR3nt: TGTGCCAGCAGAGGTATCTACGAGCAGTACTTC

d_gene: NA
j_gene: TRBJ2-7
v_gene: TRBV5-1
abundance: few
CDR3aa: CASSLAGILTYEQYF
CDR3nt: TGCGCCAGCAGCTTGGCGGGAATATTGACCTACGAGCAGTACTTC

d_gene: TRBD1
j_gene: TRBJ2-1
v_gene: TRBV11-3
abundance: NA
CDR3aa: CASSLLPGTGGNEQFF
CDR3nt: TGTGCCAGCAGCCTACTCCCAGGGACAGGGGGGAATGAGCAGTTCTTC

d_gene: NA
j_gene: TRBJ1-1
v_gene: TRBV19
abundance: NA
CDR3aa: CASSVKGDTEAFF
CDR3nt: TGTGCCAGTAGTGTGAAGGGGGACACTGAAGCTTTCTTT